A selection of T cell receptor beta chains follows, all from one sample in a study of cytomegalovirus exposure and HLA in healthy donors. TCRdb keeps only in-frame clones here, not all; method: immunoSEQ multiplex PCR. The data hold over 100,000 clones, with 77% observed a single time. Sample: PBMCs. The receptors originated from a male donor in good health and CMV-seropositive. The CDR3 runs from the conserved cysteine through the conserved F or W. Fields, in order: clone size, D gene, V gene, J gene, CDR3 protein, CDR3 DNA. A D gene is named only where the DNA matches it firmly. Clone size, where shown, is once, few, many, or a class for clones that have expanded.

size: .
D: .
V: TRBV6-5
J: TRBJ1-1
CDR3: CASSYFRGNTEAFF
DNA: TGTGCCAGCAGTTACTTCCGCGGGAACACTGAAGCTTTCTTT

size: .
D: .
V: TRBV15
J: TRBJ1-1
CDR3: CATSRGHRSEAFF
DNA: TGTGCCACCAGCAGAGGCCATCGTAGTGAAGCTTTCTTT

size: .
D: .
V: TRBV14
J: TRBJ2-7
CDR3: CASSRAGATYEQYF
DNA: TGTGCCAGCAGCCGCGCGGGGGCAACCTACGAGCAGTACTTC

size: .
D: .
V: TRBV29-1
J: TRBJ2-1
CDR3: CSVEVGAGARYNEQFF
DNA: TGCAGCGTTGAAGTAGGGGCGGGGGCGCGGTACAATGAGCAGTTCTTC

size: .
D: TRBD1
V: TRBV5-4
J: TRBJ2-3
CDR3: CASSSGQGVRDTQYF
DNA: TGTGCCAGCAGCTCCGGACAGGGGGTTCGAGATACGCAGTATTTT

size: .
D: .
V: TRBV2
J: TRBJ2-3
CDR3: CASSIREPRTDTQYF
DNA: TGTGCCAGCAGTATAAGGGAGCCCCGCACAGATACGCAGTATTTT

size: .
D: TRBD1
V: TRBV10-3
J: TRBJ1-1
CDR3: CAISERGQAFF
DNA: TGTGCCATCAGTGAGAGGGGGCAAGCTTTCTTT

size: .
D: .
V: TRBV30
J: TRBJ2-6
CDR3: CAWSGRRWSTGANVLTF
DNA: TGTGCCTGGAGTGGACGGAGATGGAGTACTGGGGCCAACGTCCTGACTTTC

size: .
D: TRBD1
V: TRBV15
J: TRBJ1-5
CDR3: CATSTSGQGGDQPQHF
DNA: TGTGCCACCAGCACATCCGGACAGGGAGGTGATCAGCCCCAGCATTTT

size: .
D: .
V: TRBV19
J: TRBJ1-1
CDR3: CASSPGYTEAFF
DNA: TGTGCCAGTAGTCCAGGTTACACTGAAGCTTTCTTT

size: .
D: .
V: TRBV6-1
J: TRBJ2-2
CDR3: CASSVGDTGELFF
DNA: TGTGCCAGCAGTGTAGGGGACACCGGGGAGCTGTTTTTT

size: few
D: TRBD2
V: TRBV10-1
J: TRBJ2-1
CDR3: CASSPGLAPNEQFF
DNA: TGCGCCAGCAGCCCCGGACTAGCGCCCAATGAGCAGTTCTTC

size: .
D: .
V: TRBV6-1
J: TRBJ1-5
CDR3: CAAAWQGNQPQHF
DNA: TGTGCCGCCGCCTGGCAGGGCAATCAGCCCCAGCATTTT

size: .
D: .
V: TRBV4-1
J: TRBJ2-2
CDR3: CASSQGGMIGELFF
DNA: TGCGCCAGCAGCCAAGGCGGGATGATCGGGGAGCTGTTTTTT

size: .
D: .
V: TRBV6-6
J: TRBJ1-2
CDR3: CASSYSRGGASGYTF
DNA: TGTGCCAGCAGTTACTCTAGGGGGGGCGCTTCTGGCTACACCTTC

size: .
D: .
V: TRBV5-6
J: TRBJ2-5
CDR3: CASSLAAGTQYF
DNA: TGTGCCAGCAGCTTGGCAGCGGGGACCCAGTACTTC

size: .
D: .
V: TRBV11-2
J: TRBJ2-7
CDR3: CASSLAQATSYEQYF
DNA: TGTGCCAGCAGCTTAGCCCAGGCAACCTCCTACGAGCAGTACTTC

size: .
D: .
V: TRBV6-5
J: TRBJ2-5
CDR3: CASSYRDMVEETQYF
DNA: TGTGCCAGCAGTTACAGGGACATGGTCGAAGAGACCCAGTACTTC

size: .
D: TRBD1
V: TRBV6-5
J: TRBJ1-2
CDR3: CASRLQGPNYGYTF
DNA: TGTGCCAGCAGATTACAGGGGCCTAACTATGGCTACACCTTC

size: .
D: TRBD1
V: TRBV5-1
J: TRBJ2-7
CDR3: CASRPGQGAFEQYF
DNA: TGCGCCAGCAGGCCGGGACAGGGGGCGTTTGAGCAGTACTTC

size: .
D: .
V: TRBV19
J: TRBJ2-7
CDR3: CASSTSTVRTYEQYF
DNA: TGTGCCAGTAGTACCTCGACTGTCCGAACCTACGAGCAGTACTTC

size: once
D: .
V: TRBV19
J: TRBJ1-5
CDR3: CASRPPYPQPQHF
DNA: TGTGCCAGTAGACCACCCTACCCCCAGCCCCAGCATTTT

size: .
D: TRBD1
V: TRBV5-1
J: TRBJ1-2
CDR3: CASSPGQGLGNYGYTF
DNA: TGCGCCAGCAGCCCAGGACAGGGGTTGGGTAACTATGGCTACACCTTC

size: few
D: TRBD1
V: TRBV10-3
J: TRBJ2-1
CDR3: CAISAPGTGHLVIPEQFF
DNA: TGTGCCATCAGTGCGCCCGGGACAGGGCACCTAGTTATTCCCGAGCAGTTCTTC